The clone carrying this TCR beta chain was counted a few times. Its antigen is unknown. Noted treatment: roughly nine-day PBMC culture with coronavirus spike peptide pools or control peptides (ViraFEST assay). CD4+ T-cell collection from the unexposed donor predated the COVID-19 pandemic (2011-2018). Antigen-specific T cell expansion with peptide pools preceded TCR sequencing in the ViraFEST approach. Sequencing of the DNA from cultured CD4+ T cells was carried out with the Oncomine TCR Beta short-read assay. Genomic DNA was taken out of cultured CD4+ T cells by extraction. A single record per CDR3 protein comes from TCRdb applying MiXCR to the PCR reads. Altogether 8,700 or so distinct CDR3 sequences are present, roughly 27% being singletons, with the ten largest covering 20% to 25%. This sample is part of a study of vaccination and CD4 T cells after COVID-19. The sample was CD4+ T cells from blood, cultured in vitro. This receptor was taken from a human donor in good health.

This CDR3 reads CASSPGTQFYGYTF. CDR3 coding DNA: TGCGCCAGCAGCCCCGGGACGCAGTTCTATGGCTACACCTTC. V is TRBV5-1 and J is TRBJ1-2; tentative D call: TRBD1 (5 bases). V was trimmed by 4 bases and J by 4 bases, leaving 14 bases between them. From germline, CDR1 is SGHRS and CDR2 YFSETQ. CDR3 length: 14 amino acids.